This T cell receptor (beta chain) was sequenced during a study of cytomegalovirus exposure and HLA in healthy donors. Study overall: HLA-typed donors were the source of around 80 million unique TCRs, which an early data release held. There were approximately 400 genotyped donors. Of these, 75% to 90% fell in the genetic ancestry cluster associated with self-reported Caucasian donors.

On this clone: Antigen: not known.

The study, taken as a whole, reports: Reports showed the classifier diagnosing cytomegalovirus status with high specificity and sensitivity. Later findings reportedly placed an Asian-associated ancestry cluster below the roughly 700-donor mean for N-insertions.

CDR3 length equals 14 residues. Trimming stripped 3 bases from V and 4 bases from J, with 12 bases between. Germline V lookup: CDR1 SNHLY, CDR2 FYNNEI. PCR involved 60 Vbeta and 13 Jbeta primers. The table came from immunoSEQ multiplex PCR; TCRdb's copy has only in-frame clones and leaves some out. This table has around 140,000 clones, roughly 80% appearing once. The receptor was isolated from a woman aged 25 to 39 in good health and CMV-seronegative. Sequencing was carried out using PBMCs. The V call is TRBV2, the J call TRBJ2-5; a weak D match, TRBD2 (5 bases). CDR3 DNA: TGTGCCAGCAGTGACTCACTAGTAGGAGAGACCCAGTACTTC. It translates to CASSDSLVGETQYF.